This TCR beta chain was identified in a study of blood T cell repertoires in COVID-19. Study-wide background: The origin of the acute and convalescent COVID-19 samples was the United States, Italy and Spain.

Original data processing: Using reference gene primer amplification, nucleated cell counts were estimated. Data came from immunoSEQ multiplex PCR; TCRdb stores just in-frame clones and leaves some out. Clonal size and the V and J genes are those of that table, whereas D and trimming came from the DNA. The table records more than 250,000 clones, under 90% of them present only once. There are 13 residues in the CDR3. Trimming shortened V by 3 bases and J by 3 bases, and 5 bases separated the two germline ends. From germline, CDR1 is MNHEY and CDR2 SVGEGT. The source is a human donor in a cohort sampled during active COVID-19. The V and J genes are TRBV6-2 or TRBV6-3 and TRBJ2-2; no firm D call. Sequencing was done on a sample of peripheral blood. CDR3 region: CASSYVYTGELFF. Written as DNA, the CDR3 is TGTGCCAGCAGTTATGTCTACACCGGGGAGCTGTTTTTT.